The rows below give T cell receptor beta chains drawn from one sample of a study of T cell responses to AZD1222 COVID-19 vaccine. Method: immunoSEQ multiplex PCR; TCRdb's copy keeps in-frame clones and lacks some. The sample has fewer than 20,000 clones, 88% seen once. The specimen comprised peripheral blood, sampled 28 days after the second AZD1222 dose. These receptors originate from an adult who received the AZD1222 COVID-19 vaccine. Both conserved end residues are part of each CDR3. The D gene is left open where the match is weak. Part of the rows lack a size; the others show once, few, many or a class for expanded clones.

j_call,v_call,clone_size,d_call,cdr3_aa,cdr3_nt
TRBJ2-1,TRBV11-2,few,-,CASSLLGQSYNEQFF,TGTGCCAGCAGCCTCCTAGGGCAGTCCTACAATGAGCAGTTCTTC
TRBJ2-7,TRBV19,-,-,CASSIQGTSYEQYF,TGTGCCAGTAGTATTCAGGGAACATCCTACGAGCAGTACTTC
TRBJ1-1,TRBV5-6,-,-,CASSPQNTEAFF,TGTGCCAGCAGCCCACAAAACACTGAAGCTTTCTTT
TRBJ1-5,TRBV27,few,-,CASSLSSQGNQPQHF,TGTGCCAGCAGTTTGTCGAGCCAGGGTAATCAGCCCCAGCATTTT
TRBJ1-4,TRBV18,-,-,CASSPPNRVGEKLFF,TGTGCCAGCTCACCACCGAACAGGGTTGGAGAAAAACTGTTTTTT
TRBJ1-2,TRBV3-1/TRBV3-2,-,-,CASSQDPFRQPYGYTF,TGTGCCAGCAGCCAAGATCCATTCCGACAGCCCTATGGCTACACCTTC
TRBJ2-5,TRBV7-2,-,TRBD1,CASSLVTGLEETQYF,TGTGCCAGCAGCTTAGTGACAGGGCTGGAGGAGACCCAGTACTTC
TRBJ1-3,TRBV15,-,-,CATSRESGSGNTIYF,TGTGCCACCAGCAGAGAATCAGGGTCTGGAAACACCATATATTTT
TRBJ2-2,TRBV7-2,-,TRBD2,CASRAGTSGLNTGELFF,TGTGCCAGCAGGGCCGGCACTAGCGGGTTAAACACCGGGGAGCTGTTTTTT
TRBJ2-3,TRBV12-3/TRBV12-4,-,-,CATQLEADTQYF,TGTGCCACCCAATTGGAGGCAGATACGCAGTATTTT
TRBJ1-5,TRBV28,-,TRBD1,CASSMPTGPYQPQHF,TGTGCCAGCAGTATGCCGACAGGGCCTTATCAGCCCCAGCATTTT
TRBJ2-7,TRBV29-1,-,-,CSVGGAGYGEQYF,TGCAGCGTTGGCGGGGCAGGGTATGGGGAGCAGTACTTC
TRBJ1-6,TRBV27,-,TRBD1,CASSLYYRGGTYNSPLHF,TGTGCCAGCAGTTTATACTACAGGGGGGGAACCTATAATTCACCCCTCCACTTT
TRBJ1-4,TRBV28,-,-,CASSLLISGEEKLFF,TGTGCCAGCAGTTTATTAATCAGCGGCGAGGAAAAACTGTTTTTT
TRBJ2-2,TRBV9,-,-,CASSVNLVAGELFF,TGTGCCAGCAGCGTTAACCTAGTAGCCGGGGAGCTGTTTTTT
TRBJ1-5,TRBV2,-,-,CASSDPPSNQPQHF,TGTGCCAGCAGTGATCCGCCTAGCAATCAGCCCCAGCATTTT
TRBJ1-2,TRBV28,-,TRBD1,CASSRDRDSYGYTF,TGTGCCAGCAGCCGCGACCGGGACAGCTATGGCTACACCTTC
TRBJ1-6,TRBV27,few,-,CASSLSRGLNSPLHF,TGTGCCAGCAGTTTATCGCGGGGGTTGAATTCACCCCTCCACTTT
TRBJ2-3,TRBV20-1,-,TRBD2,CSASTAGGRTDTQYF,TGCAGTGCTAGTACAGCGGGGGGGCGCACAGATACGCAGTATTTT
TRBJ2-1,TRBV11-3,-,TRBD2,CASSLDASGRAWDEQFF,TGTGCCAGCAGCTTAGATGCTAGCGGGAGGGCCTGGGATGAGCAGTTCTTC
TRBJ2-3,TRBV19,once,TRBD1,CASTQGDTQYF,TGTGCCAGTACACAGGGGGATACGCAGTATTTT
TRBJ1-1,TRBV4-1,-,TRBD1,CASSLGTGANTEAFF,TGCGCCAGCAGCCTCGGGACAGGGGCGAACACTGAAGCTTTCTTT
TRBJ2-3,TRBV30,-,-,CAWILGGLISTDTQYF,TGTGCCTGGATCCTCGGGGGCCTAATTTCCACAGATACGCAGTATTTT
TRBJ2-7,TRBV15,-,TRBD1,CATSRWGQGSSYEQYF,TGTGCCACCAGCAGGTGGGGACAGGGGAGCTCCTACGAGCAGTACTTC
TRBJ1-1,TRBV28,-,TRBD1,CASSPGQLNTEAFF,TGTGCCAGCAGCCCGGGACAGTTGAACACTGAAGCTTTCTTT
TRBJ1-1,TRBV3-1/TRBV3-2,-,-,CASSLRQNTEAFF,TGTGCCAGCAGCCTAAGGCAGAACACTGAAGCTTTCTTT
TRBJ1-3,TRBV27,once,TRBD1,CASSLTSGTASGNTIYF,TGTGCCAGCAGTTTAACCTCTGGGACAGCCTCTGGAAACACCATATATTTT
TRBJ2-1,TRBV5-6,-,-,CASSLDIGLNEQFF,TGTGCCAGCAGCTTGGATATAGGGCTGAATGAGCAGTTCTTC
TRBJ2-7,TRBV7-8,-,-,CASSLTGSKGHEQYF,TGTGCCAGCAGCTTAACCGGCTCTAAGGGCCACGAGCAGTACTTC
TRBJ2-1,TRBV6-6,-,-,CASSYSGEDSEQFF,TGTGCCAGCAGTTACAGCGGCGAGGACTCAGAGCAGTTCTTC
TRBJ2-1,TRBV21-1,-,-,CASNPGQPYNEQFF,TGTGCCAGCAATCCTGGACAGCCATACAATGAGCAGTTCTTC
TRBJ2-7,TRBV6-5,-,TRBD2,CASSYWAGDGYEQYF,TGTGCCAGCAGTTACTGGGCGGGAGACGGCTACGAGCAGTACTTC
TRBJ2-5,TRBV15,-,TRBD2,CATSSLAGVGETQYF,TGTGCCACCAGCTCTCTAGCGGGAGTCGGTGAGACCCAGTACTTC
TRBJ1-1,TRBV10-1,-,-,CASNDTRRVTEAFF,TGCGCCAGCAACGATACCCGACGAGTTACAGAAGCTTTCTTT
TRBJ1-2,TRBV14,-,TRBD1,CASSQLPADRAANYGYTF,TGTGCCAGCAGCCAACTCCCAGCCGACAGGGCCGCTAACTATGGCTACACCTTC
TRBJ2-1,TRBV10-3,-,-,CAIRSEVNNEQFF,TGTGCCATCAGATCGGAGGTTAACAATGAGCAGTTCTTC
TRBJ2-3,TRBV30,-,-,CAWSVGTSTDTQYF,TGTGCCTGGAGTGTGGGGACTAGCACAGATACGCAGTATTTT
TRBJ1-1,TRBV5-6,-,TRBD1,CASSPGTGGGVDTEAFF,TGTGCCAGCAGCCCCGGGACAGGGGGCGGAGTGGACACTGAAGCTTTCTTT
TRBJ1-1,TRBV7-9,-,-,CASSRALGTEAFF,TGTGCCAGCAGCCGTGCATTGGGAACTGAAGCTTTCTTT
TRBJ1-2,TRBV30,-,TRBD1,CAWSVRQGYGYTF,TGTGCCTGGAGTGTACGACAGGGGTATGGCTACACCTTC
TRBJ1-1,TRBV5-6,-,-,CASSFLGRSNTEAFF,TGTGCCAGCAGCTTCTTGGGGCGATCGAACACTGAAGCTTTCTTT
TRBJ1-5,TRBV10-2,-,-,CASSEEDRSSQPQHF,TGCGCCAGCAGTGAGGAAGACAGAAGTAGTCAGCCCCAGCATTTT